This paragraph reports one TCR beta chain. Its target is unknown. Per the germline V gene, CDR1 is SEHNR and CDR2 is FQNEAQ (reference sequence). The CDR3 length is 15 residues. Trimming took 6 bases from V and 1 from J; bases not matched to a gene: 8. These data are taken from a study of cytomegalovirus exposure and HLA in healthy donors. At the level of the study: An early data release held approximately 80 million unique TCRs from HLA-typed donors.

Broader study findings: V- and J-gene trimming of TCR beta was linked (in a later analysis) to a missense DCLRE1C variant. A prior analysis recorded that most TCR beta V segments were productive about 87% or about 30% of the time.

This PCR relied on a set of 60 Vbeta primers and 13 Jbeta primers. Here immunoSEQ multiplex PCR was the method, and the copy in TCRdb shows in-frame clones only, minus some. With about 200,000 clones in the sample, the ten largest clones hold more than 0.95%. The clonotype comes from a girl aged 2-10 years in good health and CMV-seropositive. This chain links TRBV7-9 with TRBJ2-7; 8 bases fit TRBD1. Sequencing was done on a sample of PBMCs. CDR3 protein: CASSQGARESYEQYF. The CDR3 DNA follows: TGTGCCAGCAGTCAGGGGGCCCGGGAGTCCTACGAGCAGTACTTC.